Below, one T cell receptor (beta chain) is given with its context. Its specificity is not known. Produced via immunoSEQ multiplex PCR; TCRdb's table is partial and in-frame only. This table has 30,000 to 40,000 clones, about 94% appearing once. This CDR3 is built from 14 residues. Per the germline V gene, CDR1 is SNHLY and CDR2 is FYNNEI. The V end lost 7 bases, the J end lost 7 bases, and 17 bases lay between the germline ends. This entry belongs to a study of lymphopenia after photon versus proton radiotherapy. Findings of the study overall: Oligoclonal CD8+ Temra expansion after nadir drove photon patients' diversity drop. In patients who died, overall survival fell as post-nadir TCR diversity dropped more. Photon-treated patients lost naive T cells and TCR diversity; proton-treated stayed stable. Only patients who died were analyzed for survival; proton advantage is unproven.

The chain carries TRBV2 and TRBJ1-5, with D tentatively TRBD1 (6 bases). The receptor comes from a man aged 60 to 75 with cholangiocarcinoma. Sequencing was performed on peripheral blood, taken from a patient treated with photon-based radiotherapy. Here the CDR3 reads CASNSRGAGQPQHF. The DNA for the CDR3 is TGTGCCAGCAATTCTAGGGGGGCGGGACAGCCCCAGCATTTT.